The clone carrying this T cell receptor (beta chain) has at least ten counts. As yet, its antigen is unknown. These data originate in a study of T-cell reconstitution after alpha-beta-depleted transplantation in children. Points from the study as a whole: From newly produced T cells came most of the T-cell counts and diversity one year after transplant. Alpha-beta T cells about two months after transplant reportedly derived from several hundred expanded graft clones.

The CDR3 consists of 12 residues. V dropped 5 bases and J dropped 5 bases, with 10 bases sitting between them. Unique molecular identifiers were incorporated when the TCRbeta library was constructed. MiXCR was run by TCRdb on the PCR reads, yielding one entry per CDR3 protein. Of 200,000 to 300,000 distinct CDR3 sequences detected, roughly 26% appear once; the ten largest clones hold 2.6%. This chain uses TRBV12-3 or TRBV12-4 with TRBJ2-7; perhaps TRBD1 as D (6 bases). The TCR sequence derives from a girl aged 2-10 years with Fanconi anemia, due to receive a stem cell transplant. This specimen consisted of PBMCs, obtained before TCRalphabeta/CD19-depleted stem cell transplant. The CDR3 bases are TGTGCCAGCAGTAACAGGGCTAACGAGCAGTACTTC. Its protein product is CASSNRANEQYF.